This note documents a single T cell receptor (beta chain) sequence. What antigen it recognizes has not been identified. Base quality data are lacking; no much larger clone is found one base away. Trimming takes 6 bases from V and 5 bases from J, and the germline ends sit 7 bases apart. From the cysteine through the phenylalanine, the CDR3 covers 12 amino acids. Left in the record is the CDR3 DNA by itself, 36 bases read in frame from the first base. Reading the germline V gene (reference sequence) gives CDR1 WNHNN and CDR2 SYGVQD. Libraries were prepared through the immunoSEQ multiplex PCR assay. The original pipeline was this. Preprocessing removed nonproductive sequences and CDR3s not starting with C, not ending with F or W, or shorter than 7 amino acids. The MANAFEST web app was used to call antigen-specific clonotypes on the basis of expansion compared with the reference and with other culture wells. A clone was considered positive if significant expansion relative to the reference culture was observed in 2 of 3 replicate wells at an FDR below 0.05. For a clone to be considered positive, significant expansion relative to all other tandem wells and an odds ratio above 5 were also required. CDR3 homology was quantified as pairwise Levenshtein distance, calculated with the stringdist R package after three terminal residues were trimmed from each end. Not all clones reach the TCRdb copy of this immuneACCESS table, which keeps in-frame sequences only. Checked studies attribute under half of the gap to unresolved V genes and leave the rest unexplained. V, J and clone size derive from that table, while D and trimming were established from the DNA sequence. A total of approximately 22,000 clones appear in this sample, approximately 70% of them only once. Around 16% of the sample rests with the top ten.

CD4+ T cells from unexposed donors were collected before the COVID-19 pandemic (2011-2018). After about 9 days of culture, CD4+ T cells were isolated with the EasySep CD4+ T cell isolation kit. As cell numbers permitted, CD4+ T cells from unexposed donors were tested for reactivity to SARS-CoV-2 S and N and to four common cold coronavirus spike pools. Each well received 2.2 million or so PBMCs, cultured in IMDM supplemented with approximately 4.5% human AB serum and about 10 IU/ml IL-2. Half of the culture medium was replaced with fresh IL-2-containing medium on days 3 and 7. Each peptide culture condition was generally run in triplicate replicate wells. Leukapheresis product for the unexposed donors was purchased commercially. PBMCs were isolated from leukapheresis product or whole blood by Ficoll-Paque PLUS gradient centrifugation. PBMCs were either used fresh in the expansion assay or cryopreserved at -140 degrees C. The QIAamp Micro DNA Kit was used to extract genomic DNA from the CD4+ T cells.

The entry originates in a study of CD4 T cells in relation to SARS-CoV-2 and coronaviruses (TCRdb year 2021). About the investigation overall: In the ViraFEST assay, PBMCs were cultured with antigen for 10 days, after which TCR beta CDR3s were sequenced to identify antigen-specific clonal expansions. The negative reference condition was either a culture with an HIV-1 Nef peptide pool or a culture with no peptide. Shared crossreactive spike epitopes were mapped to their HLA restriction using patient-derived lymphoblastoid cell lines. At the level of individual TCR clonotypes, the study measured memory CD4+ T cell crossreactivity between SARS-CoV-2 spike protein and common cold coronavirus spike proteins. The Adaptive Biotechnologies TCR-sequencing kit was used to sequence samples from a few pre-COVID donors and the naive versus memory experiments, while other data came from Illumina-based sequencing. Expansion assays from other donors in the study were sequenced with a different, Illumina-based TCR-beta assay.

Paper-wide results and their limitations: Crossreactivity analysis centred on spike protein, so crossreactivity against other viral proteins was not assessed. The study was limited by small numbers of patients and tested TCRs. Memory CD4+ clonotypes crossrecognizing SARS-CoV-2 and at least one common cold coronavirus spike were found in 60% to 75% of donors. Significantly weaker SARS-CoV-2-driven expansion was shown by crossreactive clones than by monoreactive clones, consistent with antigenic imprinting. Pre-pandemic and post-infection samples were not both contributed by any donor, so tracing of the source of pre-existing responses was limited.

Material for sequencing was CD4+ T cells from PBMCs, cultured in vitro. The TCR comes from a human donor in good health. This chain joins TRBV10-1 to TRBJ2-2; the D gene is perhaps TRBD2, on 6 matching bases. The DNA is TGCGCCAGCAGCGGGGGAACCGGGGAGCTGTTTTTT. It specifies CASSGGTGELFF.